The present entry profiles one T cell receptor (beta chain) with its context. Original handling: Amplification of reference gene primers provided the estimated nucleated cell counts. The assay was immunoSEQ multiplex PCR, and TCRdb's table has in-frame clones only and misses some. Clone size and V and J calls were adopted from that table, with D and trimming inferred from the DNA. The repertoire has about 150,000 clones, roughly 87% of them found once; the top ten carry roughly 4%. The entry originates in a study of blood T cell repertoires in COVID-19. Study in general: Donors in the United States, Italy and Spain gave samples during acute or convalescent COVID-19. Nucleic acid was either cDNA or gDNA, and it came from T cells, B-cell-depleted T cells, or PBMCs.

The V end lost 3 bases, the J end lost 5 bases, and 17 bases lay between the germline ends. Germline-derived CDR1 and CDR2 are KGHSH and LQKENI. The CDR3 consists of 16 residues. V and J are TRBV18 and TRBJ2-1; TRBD1 is a possible D gene (5 bases). The sequence came from a woman aged 60-70 years with active or convalescent COVID-19. The sample taken for sequencing was peripheral blood. CDR3: CASSPLRTGGDNEQFF. DNA of the CDR3: TGTGCCAGCTCACCGCTACGAACAGGTGGGGACAATGAGCAGTTCTTC.